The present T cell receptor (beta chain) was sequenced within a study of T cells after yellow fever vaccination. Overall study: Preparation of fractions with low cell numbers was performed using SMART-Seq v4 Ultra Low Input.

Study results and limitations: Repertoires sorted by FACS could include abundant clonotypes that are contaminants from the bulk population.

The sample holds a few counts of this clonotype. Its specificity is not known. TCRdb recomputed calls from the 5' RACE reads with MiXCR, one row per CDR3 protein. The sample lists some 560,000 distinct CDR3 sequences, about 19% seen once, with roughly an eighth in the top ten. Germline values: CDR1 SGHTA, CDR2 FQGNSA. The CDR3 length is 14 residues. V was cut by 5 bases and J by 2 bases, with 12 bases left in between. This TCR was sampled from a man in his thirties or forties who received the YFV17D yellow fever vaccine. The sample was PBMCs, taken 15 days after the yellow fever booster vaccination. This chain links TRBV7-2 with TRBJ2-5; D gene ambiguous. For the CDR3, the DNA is TGTGCCAGCAGCGAGATGACCCGGCAAGAGACCCAGTACTTC. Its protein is CASSEMTRQETQYF.